This entry lists 16 T cell receptor beta chains sequenced from one sample in a study of T-cell memory formation after mild COVID-19. A single record per CDR3 protein comes from TCRdb applying MiXCR to the 5' RACE reads. The sample shows 190,000 or so distinct CDR3 sequences, roughly a tenth of them seen only once. Material for sequencing was PBMCs or a T cell subset sorted from them (not recorded which). Every receptor here comes from a man between 18 and 29 years old who had mild COVID-19 (a few samples of this study predate the infection). Cell type and time point are not known.

The chain carries TRBV18 and TRBJ1-1, with 9 bases matching TRBD1. This CDR3 contains 14 residues. Germline V CDR1 and CDR2: KGHSH, LQKENI. Trimming cost V 5 bases and J 3 bases; bases outside gene matches: 4. The CDR3 nucleotides are TGTGCCAGCTCAGGACGACAGGGGGACACTGAAGCTTTCTTT. It codes for CASSGRQGDTEAFF.

This clonotype showed up many times. Here the CDR3 DNA reads TGTGCCAGCAGCCCCGGGACAGGGTATGGCTACACCTTC. It translates to CASSPGTGYGYTF. This chain links TRBV12-3 or TRBV12-4 with TRBJ1-2; 9 nucleotides match TRBD1. With V trimmed by 6 bases and J by 5 bases, 4 bases remained unmatched. The CDR3 covers 13 residues.

The chain carries TRBV7-6 and TRBJ1-1; D gene uncertain. The length of the CDR3 is 13 residues. Germline CDR1 SGHVS, CDR2 FNYEAQ. V lost 6 bases, J lost 6 bases, and 14 bases lay in between. CDR3 amino acids: CASRSYKDPEAFF. Here the CDR3 DNA reads TGTGCCAGCAGATCATACAAGGACCCTGAAGCTTTCTTT.

The chain is built from TRBV28 and TRBJ1-2; 8 nucleotides align to TRBD1. The J segment lost 4 bases and the V segment lost 4 bases, leaving 8 bases of the junction unmatched. There are 15 residues in the CDR3. CDR1 is MDHEN and CDR2 is SYDVKM in the germline V gene. CDR3 bases: TGTGCCAGCAGTTCATCGGACAGGGCGGGCTATGGCTACACCTTC. Translated, it gives CASSSSDRAGYGYTF.

In this sample, this clonotype turned up many times. The V call is TRBV11-2, the J call TRBJ2-5; no firm D call. The germline gives CDR1 SGHAT, CDR2 FQNNGV. Trimming pared 5 bases from V and 8 bases from J, leaving 9 bases between. The CDR3 loop spans 11 amino acids. The DNA for the CDR3 is TGTGCCAGCAGCCCTGGAGTAACCCAGTACTTC. It translates to CASSPGVTQYF.

This clonotype was observed a handful of times. V usage is TRBV7-2 and J usage is TRBJ2-5; 8 bases line up with TRBD2. CDR1 and CDR2 (germline): SGHTA, FQGNSA. V was clipped by 4 bases and J by 3 bases; unmatched bases: 7. The CDR3 covers 15 residues. The CDR3 nucleotides are TGTGCCAGCAGCTACTCGCGGGGGGATGAAGAGACCCAGTACTTC. It translates to CASSYSRGDEETQYF.

This clonotype was counted only a few times. V and J are TRBV5-1 and TRBJ1-2; TRBD1 might be the D (5 bases). CDR3 length: 15 amino acids. Germline CDR1 reads SGHRS; CDR2 reads YFSETQ. V lost 3 bases to trimming and J lost 7 bases, with 19 bases between them. DNA of the CDR3: TGCGCCAGCAGCTGGAACATTGACCAGGGATCTGGCTACACCTTC. The encoded protein is CASSWNIDQGSGYTF. Using reference TRBV5-1 and TRBJ1-2 for the parts outside the CDR3, the full variable domain is KAGVTQTPRYLIKTRGQQVTLSCSPISGHRSVSWYQQTPGQGLQFLFEYFSETQRNKGNFPGRFSGRQFSNSRSEMNVSTLELGDSALYLCASSWNIDQGSGYTFGSGTRLTVV.

Ten or more counts support this clonotype. The genes are TRBV4-2 and TRBJ2-7, with D uncertain. The CDR3 runs to 15 residues. Germline V gives CDR1 LGHNA, CDR2 YNFKEQ. Trimming shortened V by 2 bases and J by 4 bases, and 15 bases separated the two germline ends. DNA for the CDR3: TGTGCCAGCAGCCAACCTGGAACGCCTGTGTACGAGCAGTACTTC. Translation: CASSQPGTPVYEQYF.

This clonotype was seen only a few times. The chain recombines TRBV7-2 with TRBJ1-2, with TRBD1 identical over 10 bases. Trimming removed 5 bases from V and 2 bases from J; junction bases left unmatched: 5. In germline, CDR1 is SGHTA, CDR2 FQGNSA. CDR3 size: 15 residues. This CDR3 reads CASSDRQGANYGYTF. The DNA for the CDR3 is TGTGCCAGCAGCGACCGACAGGGGGCCAACTATGGCTACACCTTC. Using reference TRBV7-2 and TRBJ1-2 for the parts outside the CDR3, the full variable domain is GAGVSQSPSNKVTEKGKDVELRCDPISGHTALYWYRQSLGQGLEFLIYFQGNSAPDKSGLPSDRFSAERTGGSVSTLTIQRTQQEDSAVYLCASSDRQGANYGYTFGSGTRLTVV.

As to this clonotype: At one end the junction does not follow the germline gene, possibly because of a read error. The chain carries TRBV6-5 and TRBJ1-2; maybe TRBD1 (5 bases). CDR3 length equals 15 residues. Germline CDR1 MNHEY, CDR2 SVGAGI. The CDR3 here is CASRYPATEHGGYTF. As DNA, the CDR3 is TGTGCCAGCCGTTACCCCGCGACAGAGCATGGGGGCTACACCTTC.

This chain links TRBV19 with TRBJ2-7, with 8 nucleotides matching TRBD2. Germline V lookup: CDR1 LNHDA, CDR2 SQIVND (reference sequence). This CDR3 has 16 residues. Trimming took 2 bases from V and 0 from J; bases not matched to a gene: 6. CDR3 in DNA: TGTGCCAGTAGTATACTGCCGGGGGGGAGCTCCTACGAGCAGTACTTC. Encoded protein: CASSILPGGSSYEQYF.

This clonotype was recorded at least ten times. The chain links TRBV5-1 to TRBJ1-1, with 9 bases aligning to TRBD1. J lost 5 bases, V lost 0 bases, and 11 bases had no gene match. Germline-derived CDR1 and CDR2 are SGHRS and YFSETQ. The CDR3 totals 17 residues. CDR3 region: CASSLATGGPRETEAFF. The CDR3 DNA is TGCGCCAGCAGCTTGGCTACAGGGGGCCCGCGGGAGACTGAAGCTTTCTTT.

This clonotype has ten or more counts. This rearrangement joins TRBV5-1 to TRBJ2-5, with D perhaps TRBD2 (5 bases). Trimming cost V 5 bases and J 3 bases, with 14 bases left between them. The length of the CDR3 is 14 residues. Germline CDR1 is SGHRS and CDR2 is YFSETQ. The CDR3 protein is CASRGISGKETQYF. The CDR3 DNA reads TGCGCCAGCAGGGGGATCTCGGGGAAAGAGACCCAGTACTTC.

The chain links TRBV10-3 to TRBJ1-1; 8 bases match TRBD1. The germline gives CDR1 ENHRY, CDR2 SYGVKD. Trimming cost V 4 bases and J 6 bases; bases outside gene matches: 7. The CDR3 extends over 14 amino acids. The CDR3 nucleotides are TGTGCCATCAGTGCTTTACCAGGGGGCGCTGAAGCTTTCTTT. Encoded protein: CAISALPGGAEAFF.

This clonotype was seen only a few times. The rearrangement links TRBV7-8 to TRBJ2-2, with 14 bases lining up with TRBD2. The ends lost 5 bases at V and 1 base at J; junction bases unmatched: 6. The CDR3 has 18 amino acids. Germline CDR1 reads SGHVS; CDR2 reads FQNEAQ. The CDR3 DNA sequence: TGTGCCAGCAGCCGACTAGCGGGGGGGCTCAAGAACACCGGGGAGCTGTTTTTT. Translation gives CASSRLAGGLKNTGELFF. The full variable domain, completed using reference TRBV7-8 and TRBJ2-2, is GAGVSQSPRYKVAKRGQDVALRCDPISGHVSLFWYQQALGQGPEFLTYFQNEAQLDKSGLPSDRFFAERPEGSVSTLKIQRTQQEDSAVYLCASSRLAGGLKNTGELFFGEGSRLTVL.

The gene calls are TRBV5-1 and TRBJ1-1, with D perhaps TRBD1 (5 bases). This CDR3 spans 13 amino acids. Germline CDR1 is SGHRS and CDR2 is YFSETQ. V lost 5 bases and J 3 bases, leaving 11 bases between the germline ends. CDR3 region: CASRRRGDTEAFF. DNA of the CDR3: TGCGCCAGCAGACGGCGGGGGGACACTGAAGCTTTCTTT.